Sequencing of this T cell receptor beta chain was carried out in a study of T cells in localized non-small cell lung cancer. Overall study results and limits: Patients showing higher blood T cell density tended to see longer overall survival. Across samples, adjacent lung featured a median around 55 of the top 100 tumor clones. Tumor trailed uninvolved adjacent lung in T cell clonality, which peaked there.

Trimming shortened V by 1 base and J by 5 bases, and 13 bases separated the two germline ends. Germline V gene data show CDR1 as SGHVS and CDR2 as FNYEAQ. This CDR3 is built from 15 residues. About this clone: The target antigen is unknown.

TCRdb's copy holds only in-frame clones and misses some; the assay was immunoSEQ multiplex PCR. The table has 30,000 or so clones, about 87% seen once. The sequenced sample was peripheral blood, obtained before any cancer treatment. The sequence was obtained from a male donor at least 60 years old with stage I lung adenocarcinoma. The chain employs TRBV7-6 and TRBJ2-3, with D perhaps TRBD1 or TRBD2 (6 bases each). The CDR3 reads CASSLGGASGDTQYF. CDR3 sequence (DNA): TGTGCCAGCAGCTTAGGGGGGGCGTCGGGAGATACGCAGTATTTT.